This T cell receptor beta chain stems from a study of a mutant IDH1 vaccine in newly diagnosed glioma. Time point denoted: baseline, week 1 (first vaccination visit). The treatment is: pre-vaccination baseline after standard-of-care therapy. Here immunoSEQ multiplex PCR was the method, and the copy in TCRdb shows in-frame clones only, minus some. The sample yields about 67,000 clones, around 82% seen once. Trimming left V 1 base short and J 2 bases short, with 7 bases between. Germline V gene data show CDR1 as SEHNR and CDR2 as FQNEAQ (reference sequence). The CDR3 runs 14 residues. The V gene is TRBV7-9, the J gene TRBJ2-3; TRBD2 might be the D (5 bases). This receptor was identified in a young woman with glioma. Some clones in this sample may be carry-over from other donors' samples. Source: peripheral blood mononuclear cells (PBMCs), taken from a glioma patient treated with radiotherapy, temozolomide or both. DNA for the CDR3: TGTGCCAGCAGCTTAGGAGGGAACACAGATACGCAGTATTTT. Amino acid sequence: CASSLGGNTDTQYF.